Presented here are 32 T cell receptor beta chains from one specimen sequenced in a study of cytomegalovirus exposure and HLA in healthy donors. PCR involved 60 Vbeta and 13 Jbeta primers. Sequencing used immunoSEQ multiplex PCR; TCRdb keeps in-frame clones, though not all of them. The sample shows 180,000 or so clones, more than 70% of them seen only once. Input material: PBMCs. Every receptor here comes from a male donor in good health and CMV-seronegative.

This chain links TRBV29-1 with TRBJ1-4; D is unclear. Trimming pared 6 bases from V and 3 bases from J, leaving 11 bases between. Looked up from germline, CDR1 is SQVTM and CDR2 is ANQGSEA. This CDR3 spans 13 amino acids. CDR3 bases: TGCAGCGTCGAGGTTCGGGCTAATGAAAAACTGTTTTTT. Translating gives CSVEVRANEKLFF.

J is TRBJ1-2 and V is TRBV10-2, with 11 bases identical to TRBD1. The ends lost 4 bases at V and 7 bases at J; junction bases unmatched: 2. The length of the CDR3 is 13 residues. Germline lookup yields CDR1 WSHSY and CDR2 SAAADI. The CDR3 coding sequence is TGCGCCAGCAGTGGGACAGGGGGCTTTGGCTACACCTTC. Its protein is CASSGTGGFGYTF.

This CDR3 is CASTQGANGGNTEAFF. The CDR3 bases are TGTGCCAGTACACAGGGGGCCAATGGGGGGAACACTGAAGCTTTCTTT. This chain uses TRBV2 with TRBJ1-1; 9 nucleotides line up with TRBD1. The J segment lost 1 base and the V segment lost 9 bases, leaving 12 bases of the junction unmatched. Germline V CDR1 and CDR2: SNHLY, FYNNEI. The CDR3 is made up of 16 amino acids. The entire variable domain, with the rest obtained from reference TRBV2 and TRBJ1-1, is as follows: EPEVTQTPSHQVTQMGQEVILRCVPISNHLYFYWYRQILGQKVEFLVSFYNNEISEKSEIFDDQFSVERPDGSNFTLKIRSTKLEDSAMYFCASTQGANGGNTEAFFGQGTRLTVV.

This chain connects TRBV10-2 to TRBJ2-7; 7 nucleotides align to TRBD2. In germline, CDR1 is WSHSY, CDR2 SAAADI. The CDR3 is 16 residues long. V lost 6 bases and J lost 0; bases outside the gene matches: 11. CDR3 sequence: CASRLTAGVSSYEQYF. CDR3 nucleotides: TGCGCCAGCAGACTTACCGCGGGGGTCAGCTCCTACGAGCAGTACTTC.

Written as DNA, the CDR3 is TGTGCCAGCTCACCTTTCGACAGGGGAACCTACGAGCAGTACTTC. This gives the protein CASSPFDRGTYEQYF. The chain employs TRBV18 and TRBJ2-7; TRBD1 matches at 8 bases. The CDR3 totals 15 residues. Germline V lookup: CDR1 KGHSH, CDR2 LQKENI. The ends lost 3 bases at V and 2 bases at J; junction bases unmatched: 6.

The gene calls are TRBV11-1 and TRBJ2-1; tentatively, D is TRBD2 (6 bases). Trimming pared 0 bases from V and 8 bases from J, leaving 11 bases between. The CDR3 is 14 residues long. CDR1 SGHAT and CDR2 FQDESV come from the germline V gene (reference sequence). The CDR3 region has the DNA TGTGCCAGCAGCTTAGCCCGACTAGGCGATGAGCAGTTCTTC. Amino acid sequence: CASSLARLGDEQFF.

Only a few counts were recorded for this clone. The chain links TRBV4-2 to TRBJ2-7; 7 nucleotides line up with TRBD2. V shed 0 bases, J shed 6 bases, and the junction held 8 bases outside the gene matches. From germline, CDR1 is LGHNA and CDR2 YNFKEQ. The CDR3 contains 15 residues. The CDR3 protein is CASSQEWTRLGEQYF. The CDR3 DNA follows: TGTGCCAGCAGCCAAGAGTGGACTAGGCTTGGCGAGCAGTACTTC.

The chain links TRBV19 to TRBJ2-6; D gene uncertain. CDR3 size: 15 residues. Deletions cut 6 bases from V and 0 bases from J, with 9 bases between. Germline V gene sequence: CDR1 LNHDA, CDR2 SQIVND (reference sequence). The CDR3 is CASRGLVSGANVLTF. In DNA, the CDR3 is TGTGCCAGTAGGGGCTTGGTCTCTGGGGCCAACGTCCTGACTTTC.

This chain links TRBV2 with TRBJ1-5; possibly TRBD1 for D (5 bases). Germline-derived CDR1 and CDR2 are SNHLY and FYNNEI. Trimming pared 7 bases from V and 3 bases from J, leaving 13 bases between. There are 14 residues in the CDR3. The CDR3: CASNAGRNNQPQHF. In DNA, the CDR3 is TGTGCCAGCAATGCGGGACGGAACAATCAGCCCCAGCATTTT.

V gene TRBV5-6 combines with J gene TRBJ2-1; D is perhaps TRBD2 (6 bases). Per the germline V gene, CDR1 is SGHDT and CDR2 is YYEEEE. Trimming took off 4 bases at V and 6 bases at J, with 20 bases between the two ends. The CDR3 runs to 16 residues. This CDR3 is CASSPIGAGLGNEQFF. The CDR3 DNA reads as TGTGCCAGCAGCCCGATTGGGGCGGGGCTAGGCAATGAGCAGTTCTTC.

The J gene is TRBJ1-4, the V gene TRBV7-8; D gene unclear. CDR3 length: 14 residues. The V and J ends lost 1 base and 7 bases respectively, with 10 bases between them. Germline CDR1 SGHVS, CDR2 FQNEAQ. CDR3 in amino acids: CASSLGWGGEKLFF. Written as DNA, the CDR3 is TGTGCCAGCAGCTTAGGATGGGGAGGTGAAAAACTGTTTTTT.

The genes are TRBV10-3 and TRBJ2-1; TRBD2 aligns across 9 bases. The CDR3 loop spans 13 amino acids. Per germline, CDR1 ENHRY and CDR2 SYGVKD. Unmatched junction bases numbered 4, after V lost 7 bases and J lost 6 bases. CDR3 region: CAIMGGRVNEQFF. The CDR3 coding sequence is TGTGCCATCATGGGCGGGAGGGTCAATGAGCAGTTCTTC.

The rearrangement links TRBV6-5 to TRBJ2-5, with TRBD1 matching over 9 bases. The germline V gene encodes CDR1 MNHEY and CDR2 SVGAGI. The CDR3 is 15 residues long. Germline trimming cut 5 bases from V and 5 bases from J; bases unmatched to any gene: 9. The CDR3 bases are TGTGCCAGCAGTAAGGGACAGGGCCCCCGGGAGACCCAGTACTTC. Amino acids: CASSKGQGPRETQYF.

The V gene is TRBV2, the J gene TRBJ1-2, with TRBD1 matching over 8 bases. The ends lost 2 bases at V and 2 bases at J; junction bases unmatched: 1. The CDR3 runs 14 residues. In germline, CDR1 is SNHLY, CDR2 FYNNEI. The CDR3 DNA follows: TGTGCCAGCAGTGAAAGGACAGGGAACTATGGCTACACCTTC. It translates to CASSERTGNYGYTF.

Remarks on this clone: Other DNA variants within this sample encode the same CDR3. The chain uses TRBV11-3 and TRBJ1-4, with D uncertain. The V end was cut by 0 bases, the J end by 7 bases, with 9 bases between. The V gene's germline CDR1 is SGHNT and CDR2 YENEEA. This CDR3 is built from 14 residues. Here the CDR3 reads CASSLEEFPEKLFF. The CDR3 DNA follows: TGTGCCAGCAGCTTAGAAGAGTTTCCTGAAAAACTGTTTTTT.

This clone was seen more than once but under ten times. The V and J genes are TRBV6-6 and TRBJ2-2; 8 bases are shared with TRBD2. Germline-derived CDR1 and CDR2 are MNHNY and SVGAGI (reference sequence). After removal of 7 bases from V and 7 bases from J, the junction contained 8 bases not matched to a gene. The CDR3 runs to 14 residues. Written as DNA, the CDR3 is TGTGCCAGCAAGGAGCGGGAGACCGTCGGGGAGCTGTTTTTT. Translation gives CASKERETVGELFF.

J is TRBJ1-4 and V is TRBV9; tentative D call: TRBD1 (6 bases). This CDR3 is 15 amino acids long. V was pared by 3 bases and J by 0 bases, with 9 bases between. Germline V gene data show CDR1 as SGDLS and CDR2 as YYNGEE. CDR3 in amino acids: CASSAGGPTNEKLFF. CDR3 DNA: TGTGCCAGCAGCGCCGGGGGGCCAACTAATGAAAAACTGTTTTTT.

This clone was recorded once. The rearrangement joins TRBV6-1 to TRBJ2-1, with 7 bases fitting TRBD2. CDR1 MNHNS and CDR2 SASEGT come from the germline V gene. V was pared by 2 bases and J by 10 bases, with 11 bases of the junction left unmatched. This CDR3 has 15 residues. For the CDR3, the DNA is TGTGCCAGCAGTGAATTCGGGACTAATTCATACGAGCAGTTCTTC. The encoded protein is CASSEFGTNSYEQFF.

The rearrangement joins TRBV14 to TRBJ1-2; D is unclear. V was pared by 3 bases and J by 7 bases, with 15 bases between. CDR1 and CDR2 from the germline V gene are SGHDN and FVKESK. The CDR3 extends over 14 amino acids. CDR3 coding DNA: TGTGCCAGCAGCCAGTTTCGGGGTTACCCTGGCTACACCTTC. This translates into CASSQFRGYPGYTF.

The V gene is TRBV7-9, the J gene TRBJ2-3; 7 bases align to TRBD2. The germline V gene encodes CDR1 SEHNR and CDR2 FQNEAQ (reference sequence). There are 18 residues in the CDR3. V lost 0 bases, J lost 6 bases, and 15 bases stayed unmatched. The CDR3 spells CASSLAPTSDINWDTQYF. DNA of the CDR3: TGTGCCAGCAGCTTAGCTCCAACTAGCGACATTAACTGGGATACGCAGTATTTT. Complete variable domain (other parts from reference TRBV7-9 and TRBJ2-3): DTGVSQNPRHKITKRGQNVTFRCDPISEHNRLYWYRQTLGQGPEFLTYFQNEAQLEKSRLLSDRFSAERPKGSFSTLEIQRTEQGDSAMYLCASSLAPTSDINWDTQYFGPGTRLTVL.

The chain combines TRBV7-2 with TRBJ2-1; no definite D call. V was trimmed by 1 base and J by 16 bases, leaving 11 bases between them. CDR3 length: 11 amino acids. Germline V CDR1 and CDR2: SGHTA, FQGNSA. For the CDR3, the DNA is TGTGCCAGCAGCTTAGGTCCTAGGTCCTTCTTC. Protein: CASSLGPRSFF.

This clone was picked up one time. The gene calls are TRBV2 and TRBJ2-7, with TRBD1 matching over 10 bases. The germline CDR1 and CDR2 sequences are SNHLY and FYNNEI. This CDR3 comprises 15 residues. The V segment lost 7 bases and the J segment 4 bases; nucleotides outside the gene matches: 10. In DNA, the CDR3 is TGTGCCAGCACCGGAGAAAGGGACAGGGGTTACGAGCAGTACTTC. Protein product: CASTGERDRGYEQYF. Full variable domain (remainder filled in from reference TRBV2 and TRBJ2-7): EPEVTQTPSHQVTQMGQEVILRCVPISNHLYFYWYRQILGQKVEFLVSFYNNEISEKSEIFDDQFSVERPDGSNFTLKIRSTKLEDSAMYFCASTGERDRGYEQYFGPGTRLTVT.

The rearrangement joins TRBV6-5 to TRBJ1-6, with D possibly matching TRBD1 (6 bases). Germline V gene lookup returns CDR1 MNHEY and CDR2 SVGAGI. CDR3 length: 15 residues. Trimming removed 2 bases at V and 8 bases at J, with 13 bases between. CDR3 DNA sequence: TGTGCCAGCAGTTACAAGGCAGGGGTAGATTCACCCCTCCACTTT. Protein product: CASSYKAGVDSPLHF.

A few counts support this clone. This chain uses TRBV29-1 with TRBJ1-3; the D is unclear. The CDR3 consists of 16 residues. Per the germline V gene, CDR1 is SQVTM and CDR2 is ANQGSEA. V lost 3 bases to trimming and J lost 0 bases, with 15 bases between them. CDR3 loop: CSVEGSSSSSGNTIYF. CDR3 nucleotides: TGCAGCGTTGAGGGCAGTTCATCCAGCTCTGGAAACACCATATATTTT.

This chain connects TRBV5-6 to TRBJ1-1, with D maybe TRBD1 (6 bases). CDR3 length: 14 residues. CDR1 and CDR2 from the germline V gene are SGHDT and YYEEEE. Trimming stripped 4 bases from V and 1 base from J, with 11 bases between. The CDR3 here is CASSLRTANTEAFF. CDR3 DNA: TGTGCCAGCAGCCTTAGGACAGCGAACACTGAAGCTTTCTTT.

The rearrangement links TRBV25-1 to TRBJ2-1; D not certain. There are 12 residues in the CDR3. V lost 4 bases to trimming and J lost 7 bases, with 8 bases between them. Germline assignment: CDR1 MGHDK and CDR2 SYGVNS. The CDR3 nucleotides read TGTGCCAGCAGTGCACTCAAGAATGAGCAGTTCTTC. Protein sequence: CASSALKNEQFF. Together with reference TRBV25-1 and TRBJ2-1, the CDR3 gives the full variable domain: EADIYQTPRYLVIGTGKKITLECSQTMGHDKMYWYQQDPGMELHLIHYSYGVNSTEKGDLSSESTVSRIRTEHFPLTLESARPSHTSQYLCASSALKNEQFFGPGTRLTVL.

This clone was detected once. The CDR3 nucleotides are TGCGCCAGCAGCTTGACTAGCACGCTTACGCAGTATTTT. Encoded protein: CASSLTSTLTQYF. V and J are TRBV5-1 and TRBJ2-3, with a tentative D call TRBD2 (6 bases). Germline V lookup: CDR1 SGHRS, CDR2 YFSETQ. The CDR3 covers 13 residues. V shed 1 base and J shed 8 bases, with 11 bases lying between them.

J is TRBJ2-5 and V is TRBV5-4; no definite D call. Trimming stripped 1 base from V and 2 bases from J, with 9 bases between. This CDR3 is built from 14 residues. Germline values: CDR1 SGHNT, CDR2 YYREEE (reference sequence). CDR3 sequence: CASSLFAEQETQYF. Here the CDR3 DNA reads TGTGCCAGCAGCTTGTTCGCGGAACAAGAGACCCAGTACTTC.

The V gene is TRBV30, the J gene TRBJ2-7; D ambiguous. Germline lookup yields CDR1 GTSNPN and CDR2 SVGIG (reference sequence). This CDR3 region has 12 residues. Deletions cut 4 bases from V and 3 bases from J, with 10 bases between. For the CDR3, the DNA is TGTGCCTGGAACCCCTCGGGCTACGAGCAGTACTTC. Protein sequence: CAWNPSGYEQYF.

V gene TRBV29-1 combines with J gene TRBJ1-2; D is perhaps TRBD1 (5 bases). This CDR3 region has 13 residues. Germline loops: CDR1 SQVTM, CDR2 ANQGSEA. V gave up 0 bases and J gave up 0 bases, with 5 bases separating them. The CDR3 region has the DNA TGCAGCGTTGAAGAGGGGCCTAACTATGGCTACACCTTC. This encodes CSVEEGPNYGYTF.

The chain recombines TRBV19 with TRBJ2-7, with 8 bases that match TRBD1. The V segment lost 7 bases and the J segment 3 bases; nucleotides outside the gene matches: 8. This CDR3 is built from 14 residues. Germline CDR1 and CDR2: LNHDA and SQIVND (reference sequence). The DNA for the CDR3 is TGTGCCAGTACCTCCCGGACAGGGAGCTACGAGCAGTACTTC. The encoded protein is CASTSRTGSYEQYF.

The chain is built from TRBV18 and TRBJ1-2; D might be TRBD1 (6 bases). The CDR3 loop spans 19 amino acids. Per germline, CDR1 KGHSH and CDR2 LQKENI. With 1 base removed from V and 5 bases from J, the gap between germline ends came to 26 bases. CDR3 nucleotide sequence: TGTGCCAGCTCACCACGGTCACCCCTGGACAGCGGTGGGGGTTATGGCTACACCTTC. It translates to CASSPRSPLDSGGGYGYTF.